The clone carrying this T cell receptor (beta chain) has just a few counts. Its antigen is as yet unknown. CDR1 is SGHNT and CDR2 is YYREEE in the germline V gene (reference sequence). Deletions cut 4 bases from V and 1 base from J, with 7 bases between. This CDR3 has 13 amino acids. The study ran its PCR with 60 Vbeta and 13 Jbeta primers. TCRdb's table, derived via immunoSEQ multiplex PCR, lists solely in-frame clones and lacks some. The sample shows a few hundred thousand clones, about 82% of them seen only once. This specimen belongs to a study of cytomegalovirus exposure and HLA in healthy donors. Study results and caveats: TCR sequences were mostly rare, though some public TCRs occurred in many donors. It was 150 or so TCR beta chains that were listed as cytomegalovirus-associated.

This receptor was identified in a man aged 30 to 45 in good health and CMV-seronegative. J is TRBJ2-3 and V is TRBV5-4; D is unclear. The source material was PBMCs. The CDR3 DNA is TGTGCCAGCAGCCTAAGCGGCACAGATACGCAGTATTTT. Translating it yields CASSLSGTDTQYF.